Presented here are 6 T cell receptor beta chains from one specimen sequenced in a study of blood T cell repertoires in COVID-19. Produced via immunoSEQ multiplex PCR; TCRdb's table is partial and in-frame only. The data contain 90,000 to 130,000 clones, around nine tenths of them seen just once; the ten biggest clones take up roughly 5%. Sequencing input: peripheral blood. These receptors all stem from a human donor in a cohort sampled during active COVID-19.

This chain links TRBV7-9 with TRBJ1-6; D might be TRBD1 (5 bases). The V gene lost 1 base and the J gene lost 16 bases, with 14 bases spanning the gap. The CDR3 runs to 13 residues. Germline CDR1 reads SEHNR; CDR2 reads FQNEAQ (reference sequence). DNA for the CDR3: TGTGCCAGCAGCTTAGGCTCCCAGGGTGCTCTCCACTTT. This gives the protein CASSLGSQGALHF.

The J gene is TRBJ1-4, the V gene TRBV5-1, with 7 bases that match TRBD1. CDR3 length equals 15 residues. The V and J ends lost 0 bases and 7 bases, in that order; junction bases with no gene match: 6. Germline V CDR1 and CDR2: SGHRS, YFSETQ. Here the CDR3 DNA reads TGCGCCAGCAGCTTGGAAACAGGGGCTGGTGAAAAACTGTTTTTT. Encoded protein: CASSLETGAGEKLFF.

The rearrangement joins TRBV15 to TRBJ1-5; 8 nucleotides align to TRBD1. The CDR3 has 18 residues. V was clipped by 2 bases and J by 0 bases; unmatched bases: 9. Germline CDR1 reads LNHNV; CDR2 reads YYDKDF (reference sequence). In DNA form, the CDR3 reads TGTGCCACCAGCAGACAGGGGGCGCAGATACATAGCAATCAGCCCCAGCATTTT. It specifies CATSRQGAQIHSNQPQHF.

The chain joins TRBV19 to TRBJ1-1; TRBD1 might be the D (5 bases). In germline, CDR1 is LNHDA, CDR2 SQIVND (reference sequence). The V gene lost 5 bases and the J gene lost 8 bases, with 18 bases spanning the gap. CDR3 length: 14 amino acids. The CDR3 here is CASSLLGGRWEAFF. The CDR3 DNA reads TGTGCCAGTAGTTTATTGGGGGGTAGGTGGGAAGCTTTCTTT.

CDR3 loop: CATSDFGERGHNEQFF. CDR3 DNA sequence: TGTGCCACCAGTGATTTTGGGGAGCGGGGCCACAATGAGCAGTTCTTC. V and J are TRBV24-1 and TRBJ2-1; the match to TRBD2 covers 7 bases. V shed 1 base, J shed 5 bases, and the junction held 7 bases outside the gene matches. CDR3 length: 16 residues. CDR1 is KGHDR, CDR2 SFDVKD, per germline.

This chain links TRBV7-2 with TRBJ1-1; 7 bases agree with TRBD1. With V trimmed by 5 bases and J by 5 bases, 5 bases remained unmatched. This CDR3 has 13 amino acids. Germline assignment: CDR1 SGHTA and CDR2 FQGNSA. The CDR3 here is CASSQGGRTEAFF. CDR3 nucleotide sequence: TGTGCCAGCAGCCAGGGGGGTAGGACTGAAGCTTTCTTT.